Listed below are T cell receptor beta chains from one sample, sequenced in a study of HIV-infected patients and healthy controls. TCRdb recomputed calls from the 5' RACE reads with MiXCR, one row per CDR3 protein. The table has about 24,000 distinct CDR3 sequences, 7.5% to 10% seen once. The source material was blood. The origin of the receptors is an adult in good health. CDR3s include the opening cysteine and the closing phenylalanine or tryptophan. A D gene is named only where the DNA matches it firmly. Clone size is not always given. Where it is, it says once, few, many or a class for expanded clones.

J gene | clone size | D gene | V gene | CDR3 length | CDR3 protein | CDR3 DNA
TRBJ1-1 | - | - | TRBV30 | 16 | CAWLSAAGRAYTEAFF | TGTGCCTGGCTTAGCGCGGCAGGCCGAGCTTACACTGAAGCTTTCTTT
TRBJ2-3 | many | - | TRBV7-2 | 14 | CASSLGWGTDTQYF | TGTGCCAGCAGCTTAGGATGGGGCACAGATACGCAGTATTTT
TRBJ2-3 | few | TRBD1 | TRBV28 | 17 | CASSYRDRESQRDTQYF | TGTGCCAGCAGTTACCGGGACAGGGAGAGTCAACGGGATACGCAGTATTTT
TRBJ1-5 | many | TRBD1 | TRBV3-1 | 16 | CASSQDQGTAGQPQHF | TGTGCCAGCAGCCAAGACCAGGGGACAGCCGGTCAGCCCCAGCATTTT
TRBJ1-1 | many | - | TRBV6-6 | 17 | CASSHAGGTPSNTEAFF | TGTGCCAGCAGCCACGCTGGAGGGACGCCATCGAACACTGAAGCTTTCTTT
TRBJ2-3 | many | TRBD1 | TRBV18 | 17 | CASSPPGQLKPRSTQYF | TGTGCCAGCTCACCACCGGGACAGCTAAAACCCCGATCTACGCAGTATTTT
TRBJ1-2 | many | - | TRBV12-3/TRBV12-4 | 13 | CASTLGEGYGYTF | TGTGCCAGCACCTTAGGAGAGGGCTATGGCTACACCTTC
TRBJ1-1 | many | - | TRBV11-3 | 20 | CASSLVPRPGPLHLNTEAFF | TGTGCCAGCAGCTTAGTTCCTCGACCGGGACCCCTGCACCTGAACACTGAAGCTTTCTTT
TRBJ2-1 | - | TRBD1 | TRBV24-1 | 16 | CATSARDRASYNEQFF | TGTGCCACCAGTGCCCGGGACAGGGCCTCCTACAATGAGCAGTTCTTC
TRBJ1-1 | - | - | TRBV13 | 12 | CASSPRNTEAFF | TGTGCCAGCAGCCCCCGAAACACTGAAGCTTTCTTT
TRBJ2-5 | - | - | TRBV6-5 | 15 | CASSYSRLVQETQYF | TGTGCCAGCAGTTACTCGAGACTAGTACAAGAGACCCAGTACTTC
TRBJ1-1 | many | - | TRBV6-6 | 15 | CASSYGQGLDTEAFF | TGTGCCAGCAGTTACGGGCAGGGGTTAGACACTGAAGCTTTCTTT
TRBJ2-3 | many | - | TRBV24-1 | 14 | CATSEGFGADTQYF | TGTGCCACCAGTGAGGGATTTGGCGCAGATACGCAGTATTTT
TRBJ2-3 | few | - | TRBV12-3/TRBV12-4 | 13 | CASSGDQPRPQYF | TGTGCCAGCAGTGGTGACCAACCACGACCGCAGTATTTT
TRBJ2-1 | few | TRBD2 | TRBV19 | 19 | CASSIAGLAGAAVGNEQFF | TGTGCCAGTAGTATAGCAGGGCTAGCGGGGGCTGCTGTGGGCAATGAGCAGTTCTTC
TRBJ2-5 | few | TRBD2 | TRBV5-6 | 16 | CASSGRWGGMGETQYF | TGTGCCAGCAGTGGCAGGTGGGGAGGGATGGGAGAGACCCAGTACTTC
TRBJ2-5 | many | TRBD2 | TRBV20-1 | 16 | CSARNFLAAYQETQYF | TGCAGTGCTAGAAATTTCCTAGCGGCGTACCAAGAGACCCAGTACTTC
TRBJ1-2 | many | - | TRBV6-5 | 11 | CASFGGDGYTF | TGTGCCAGCTTCGGGGGTGATGGCTACACCTTC
TRBJ2-7 | - | - | TRBV9 | 15 | CASSPRGTSSYEQYF | TGTGCCAGCAGCCCCCGAGGGACGAGCTCCTACGAGCAGTACTTC
TRBJ1-1 | - | TRBD1 | TRBV12-3/TRBV12-4 | 15 | CASTVDRAMNTEAFF | TGTGCCAGCACCGTCGACAGGGCTATGAACACTGAAGCTTTCTTT
TRBJ2-3 | many | TRBD2 | TRBV29-1 | 15 | CSAKVLAGGTDTQYF | TGCAGCGCTAAGGTGTTAGCGGGGGGGACAGATACGCAGTATTTT
TRBJ2-7 | many | TRBD1 | TRBV6-1 | 15 | CASSEATGGWYEQYF | TGTGCCAGCAGTGAAGCTACAGGGGGCTGGTACGAGCAGTACTTC
TRBJ2-3 | many | - | TRBV11-2 | 15 | CASSLFSAGTDTQYF | TGTGCCAGCAGCTTATTCTCGGCTGGCACAGATACGCAGTATTTT
TRBJ2-7 | medium-sized | TRBD1 | TRBV28 | 15 | CASRTDRGSSYEQYF | TGTGCCAGCAGAACCGACAGGGGGAGCTCCTACGAGCAGTACTTC
TRBJ2-1 | - | - | TRBV7-2 | 15 | CASSLGTSSYNEQFF | TGTGCCAGCAGCTTAGGAACTTCCTCCTACAATGAGCAGTTCTTC
TRBJ1-5 | many | - | TRBV29-1 | 13 | CSVRQSSNQPQHF | TGCAGCGTTCGCCAGTCTAGCAATCAGCCCCAGCATTTT
TRBJ1-3 | many | - | TRBV7-9 | 16 | CASSFPGQYGGNTIYF | TGTGCCAGCAGCTTTCCGGGGCAGTATGGTGGAAACACCATATATTTT
TRBJ1-4 | - | - | TRBV5-4 | 15 | CASSRPGSNSEKLFF | TGTGCCAGCAGCAGGCCCGGATCAAATAGTGAAAAACTGTTTTTT
TRBJ1-1 | many | TRBD1 | TRBV5-1 | 14 | CASSSQGVNTEAFF | TGCGCCAGCAGCTCGCAGGGGGTGAACACTGAAGCTTTCTTT